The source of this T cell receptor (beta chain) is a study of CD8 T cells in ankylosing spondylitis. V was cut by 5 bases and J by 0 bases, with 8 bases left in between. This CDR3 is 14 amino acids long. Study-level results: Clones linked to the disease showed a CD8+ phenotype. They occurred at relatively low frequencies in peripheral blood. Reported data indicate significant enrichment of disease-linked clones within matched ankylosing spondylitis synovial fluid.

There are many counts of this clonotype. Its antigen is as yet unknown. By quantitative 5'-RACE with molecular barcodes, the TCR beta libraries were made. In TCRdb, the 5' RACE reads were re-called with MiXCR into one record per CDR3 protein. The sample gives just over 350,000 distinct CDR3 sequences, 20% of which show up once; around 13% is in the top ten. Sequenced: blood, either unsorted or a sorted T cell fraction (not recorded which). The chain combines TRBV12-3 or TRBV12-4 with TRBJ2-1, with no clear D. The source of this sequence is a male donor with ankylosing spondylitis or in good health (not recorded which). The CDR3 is CASSPRSSYNEQFF. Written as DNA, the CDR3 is TGTGCCAGCAGTCCTAGAAGCTCCTACAATGAGCAGTTCTTC.